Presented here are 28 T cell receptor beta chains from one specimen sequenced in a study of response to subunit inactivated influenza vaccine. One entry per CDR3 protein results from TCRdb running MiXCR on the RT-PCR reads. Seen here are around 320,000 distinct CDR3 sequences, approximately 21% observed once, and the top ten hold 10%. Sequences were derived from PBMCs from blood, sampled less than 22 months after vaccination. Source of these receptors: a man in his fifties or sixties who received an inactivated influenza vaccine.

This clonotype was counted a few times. The CDR3 region has the DNA TGTGCCAGCAGGGACAGACCTTCCCACACTGAAGCTTTCTTT. As protein: CASRDRPSHTEAFF. The rearrangement links TRBV28 to TRBJ1-1; D possibly corresponds to TRBD1 (6 bases). The germline V gene encodes CDR1 MDHEN and CDR2 SYDVKM. V shed 6 bases and J shed 3 bases, with 14 bases lying between them. This CDR3 has 14 residues. Based on the CDR3 plus reference TRBV28 and TRBJ1-1, the full variable domain is DVKVTQSSRYLVKRTGEKVFLECVQDMDHENMFWYRQDPGLGLRLIYFSYDVKMKEKGDIPEGYSVSREKKERFSLILESASTNQTSMYLCASRDRPSHTEAFFGQGTRLTVV.

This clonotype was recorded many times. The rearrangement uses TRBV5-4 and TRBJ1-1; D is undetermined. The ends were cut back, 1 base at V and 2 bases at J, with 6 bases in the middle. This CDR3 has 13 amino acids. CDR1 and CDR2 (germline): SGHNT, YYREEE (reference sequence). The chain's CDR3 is CASSLWENTEAFF. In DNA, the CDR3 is TGTGCCAGCAGCTTGTGGGAAAACACTGAAGCTTTCTTT. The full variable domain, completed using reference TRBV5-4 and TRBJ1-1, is ETGVTQSPTHLIKTRGQQVTLRCSSQSGHNTVSWYQQALGQGPQFIFQYYREEENGRGNFPPRFSGLQFPNYSSELNVNALELDDSALYLCASSLWENTEAFFGQGTRLTVV.

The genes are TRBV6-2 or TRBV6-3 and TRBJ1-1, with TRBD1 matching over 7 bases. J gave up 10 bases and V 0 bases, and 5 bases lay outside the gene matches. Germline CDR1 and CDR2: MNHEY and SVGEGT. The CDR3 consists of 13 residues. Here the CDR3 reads CASSYSDRVRAFF. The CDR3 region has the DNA TGTGCCAGCAGTTACTCCGACAGGGTGAGAGCTTTCTTT.

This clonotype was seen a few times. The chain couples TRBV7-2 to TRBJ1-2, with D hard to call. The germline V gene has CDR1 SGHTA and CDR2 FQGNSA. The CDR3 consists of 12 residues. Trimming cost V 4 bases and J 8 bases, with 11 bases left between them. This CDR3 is CASSSVPWGYTF. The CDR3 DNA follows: TGTGCCAGCAGCTCTGTCCCGTGGGGCTACACCTTC.

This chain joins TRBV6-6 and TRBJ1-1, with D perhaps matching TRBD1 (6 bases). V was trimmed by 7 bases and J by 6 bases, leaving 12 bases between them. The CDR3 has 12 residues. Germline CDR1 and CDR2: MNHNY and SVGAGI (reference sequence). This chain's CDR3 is CASKASGAEAFF. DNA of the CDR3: TGTGCCAGCAAGGCATCAGGGGCTGAAGCTTTCTTT.

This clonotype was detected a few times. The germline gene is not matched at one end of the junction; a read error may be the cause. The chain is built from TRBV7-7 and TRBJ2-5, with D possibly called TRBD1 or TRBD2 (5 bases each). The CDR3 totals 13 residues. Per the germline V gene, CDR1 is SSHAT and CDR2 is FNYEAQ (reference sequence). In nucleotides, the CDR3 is TGTGCTAGCAGCCCGTATGGGGGAGAGACCCAGTACTTC. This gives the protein CASSPYGGETQYF.

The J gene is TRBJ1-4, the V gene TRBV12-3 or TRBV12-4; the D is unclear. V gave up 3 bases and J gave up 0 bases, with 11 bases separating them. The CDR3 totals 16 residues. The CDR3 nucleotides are TGTGCCAGCAGTTTTGCGGGATCCGCAACTAATGAAAAACTGTTTTTT. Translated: CASSFAGSATNEKLFF.

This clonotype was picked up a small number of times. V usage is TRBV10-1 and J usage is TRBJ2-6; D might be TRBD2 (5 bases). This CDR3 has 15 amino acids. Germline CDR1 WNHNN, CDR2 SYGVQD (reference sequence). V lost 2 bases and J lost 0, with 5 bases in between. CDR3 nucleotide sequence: TGCGCCAGCAGTGAGGGAGGCTCTGGGGCCAACGTCCTGACTTTC. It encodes CASSEGGSGANVLTF.

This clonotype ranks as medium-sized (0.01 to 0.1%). The CDR3 sequence is CASSYANSPLHF. The CDR3 DNA is TGTGCCAGCAGTTATGCGAATTCACCCCTCCACTTT. The V call is TRBV6-5, the J call TRBJ1-6, with D hard to call. CDR3 length: 12 residues. Trimming left V 3 bases short and J 7 bases short, with 4 bases between. Germline V gene lookup returns CDR1 MNHEY and CDR2 SVGAGI.

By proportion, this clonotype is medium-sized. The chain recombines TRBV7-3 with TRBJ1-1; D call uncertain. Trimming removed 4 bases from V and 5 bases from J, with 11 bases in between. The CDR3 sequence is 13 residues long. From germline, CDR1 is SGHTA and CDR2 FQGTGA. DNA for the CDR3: TGTGCCAGCAGCTCATTCCCGGGAACTGAAGCTTTCTTT. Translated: CASSSFPGTEAFF.

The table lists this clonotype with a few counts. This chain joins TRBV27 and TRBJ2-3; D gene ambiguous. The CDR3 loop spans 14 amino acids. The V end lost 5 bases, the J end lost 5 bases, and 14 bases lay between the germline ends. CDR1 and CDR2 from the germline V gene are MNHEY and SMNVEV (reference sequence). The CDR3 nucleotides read TGTGCCAGCAGTATTATCGGAATTGTAGATACGCAGTATTTT. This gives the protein CASSIIGIVDTQYF.

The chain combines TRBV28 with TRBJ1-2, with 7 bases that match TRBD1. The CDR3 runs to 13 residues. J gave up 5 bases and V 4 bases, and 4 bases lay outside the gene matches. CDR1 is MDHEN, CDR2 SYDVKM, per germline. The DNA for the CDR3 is TGTGCCAGCAGTTCCAGGGGGTATTATGGCTACACCTTC. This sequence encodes CASSSRGYYGYTF.

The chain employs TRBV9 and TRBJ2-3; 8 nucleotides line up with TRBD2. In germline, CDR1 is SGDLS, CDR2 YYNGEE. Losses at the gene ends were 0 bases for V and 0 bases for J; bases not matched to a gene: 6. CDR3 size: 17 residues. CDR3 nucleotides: TGTGCCAGCAGCGTAGGTCCAGCGGGAGCTAGCACAGATACGCAGTATTTT. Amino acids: CASSVGPAGASTDTQYF.

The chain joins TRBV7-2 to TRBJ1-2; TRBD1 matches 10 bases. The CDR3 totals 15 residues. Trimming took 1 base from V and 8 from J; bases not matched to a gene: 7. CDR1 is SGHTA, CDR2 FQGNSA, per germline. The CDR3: CASSLGGQGRRGYTF. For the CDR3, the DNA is TGTGCCAGCAGCTTAGGGGGACAGGGGAGACGGGGCTACACCTTC.

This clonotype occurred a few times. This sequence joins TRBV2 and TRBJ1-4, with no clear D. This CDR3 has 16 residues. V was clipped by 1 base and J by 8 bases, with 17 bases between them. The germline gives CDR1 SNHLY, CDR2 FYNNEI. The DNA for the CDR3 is TGTGCCAGCAGTGAAGGGGCCCGCGCGAGAGGGGAAAAACTGTTTTTT. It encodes CASSEGARARGEKLFF. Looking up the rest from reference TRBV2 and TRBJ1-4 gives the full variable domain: EPEVTQTPSHQVTQMGQEVILRCVPISNHLYFYWYRQILGQKVEFLVSFYNNEISEKSEIFDDQFSVERPDGSNFTLKIRSTKLEDSAMYFCASSEGARARGEKLFFGSGTQLSVL.

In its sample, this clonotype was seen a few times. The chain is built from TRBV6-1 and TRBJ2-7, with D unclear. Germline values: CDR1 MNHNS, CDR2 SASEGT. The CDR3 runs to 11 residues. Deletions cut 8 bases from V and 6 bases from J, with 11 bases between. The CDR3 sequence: CASGFPAEQYF. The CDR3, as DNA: TGTGCCAGCGGGTTCCCCGCCGAGCAGTACTTC.

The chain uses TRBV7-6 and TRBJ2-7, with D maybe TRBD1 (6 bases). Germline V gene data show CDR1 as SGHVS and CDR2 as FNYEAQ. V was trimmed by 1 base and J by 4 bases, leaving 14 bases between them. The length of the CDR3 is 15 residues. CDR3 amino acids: CASSLDGRGKYEQYF. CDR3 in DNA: TGTGCCAGCAGCTTAGATGGCAGGGGAAAATACGAGCAGTACTTC.

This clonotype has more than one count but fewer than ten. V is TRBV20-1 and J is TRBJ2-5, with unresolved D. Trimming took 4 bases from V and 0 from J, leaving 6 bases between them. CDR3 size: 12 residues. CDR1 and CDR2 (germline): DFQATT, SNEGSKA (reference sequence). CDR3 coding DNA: TGCAGTGCTACAGAAAACCAAGAGACCCAGTACTTC. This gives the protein CSATENQETQYF.

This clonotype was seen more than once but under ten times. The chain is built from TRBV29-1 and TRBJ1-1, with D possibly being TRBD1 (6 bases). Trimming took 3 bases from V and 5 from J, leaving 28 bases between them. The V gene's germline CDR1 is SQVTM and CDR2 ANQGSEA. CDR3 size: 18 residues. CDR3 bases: TGCAGCGTTGACCCAAATATCAAAGTTGGGGGGCTGAGTACTGAAGCTTTCTTT. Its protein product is CSVDPNIKVGGLSTEAFF.

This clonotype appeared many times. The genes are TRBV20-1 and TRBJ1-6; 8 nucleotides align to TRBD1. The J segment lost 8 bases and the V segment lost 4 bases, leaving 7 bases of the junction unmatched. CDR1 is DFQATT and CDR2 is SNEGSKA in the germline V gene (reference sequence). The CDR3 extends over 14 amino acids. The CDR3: CSAKDRVWDSPLHF. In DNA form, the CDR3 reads TGCAGTGCTAAGGACAGGGTTTGGGATTCACCCCTCCACTTT.

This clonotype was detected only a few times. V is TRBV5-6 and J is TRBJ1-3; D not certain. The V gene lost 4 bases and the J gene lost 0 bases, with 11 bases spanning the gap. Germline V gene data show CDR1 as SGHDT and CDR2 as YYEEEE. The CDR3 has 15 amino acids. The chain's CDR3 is CASSPAYSSGNTIYF. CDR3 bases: TGTGCCAGCAGCCCGGCGTATTCCTCTGGAAACACCATATATTTT.

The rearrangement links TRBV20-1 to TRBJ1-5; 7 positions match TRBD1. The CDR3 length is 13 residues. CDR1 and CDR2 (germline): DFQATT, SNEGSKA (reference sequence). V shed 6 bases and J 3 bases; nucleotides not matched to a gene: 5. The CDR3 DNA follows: TGCAGTGCCCAAGGACAGGTCAATCAGCCCCAGCATTTT. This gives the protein CSAQGQVNQPQHF.

The CDR3 spells CASSTGTSGDTQYF. Written as DNA, the CDR3 is TGTGCCAGCAGTACCGGGACTAGCGGAGATACGCAGTATTTT. The rearrangement joins TRBV7-2 to TRBJ2-3; TRBD2 matches 11 bases. CDR1 is SGHTA and CDR2 is FQGNSA in the germline V gene. There are 14 residues in the CDR3. With 6 bases clipped from V and 5 bases from J, the junction kept 4 bases outside the gene matches.

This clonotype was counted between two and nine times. CDR3 nucleotides: TGTGCCAGCAGCACTAGCGGGGGGGAGAGGGATGAGCAGTTCTTC. This sequence encodes CASSTSGGERDEQFF. The chain has TRBV3-1 and TRBJ2-1; 13 bases line up with TRBD2. V was pared by 5 bases and J by 8 bases, with 6 bases of the junction left unmatched. Germline CDR1 LGHDT, CDR2 YNNKEL (reference sequence). This CDR3 has 15 residues.

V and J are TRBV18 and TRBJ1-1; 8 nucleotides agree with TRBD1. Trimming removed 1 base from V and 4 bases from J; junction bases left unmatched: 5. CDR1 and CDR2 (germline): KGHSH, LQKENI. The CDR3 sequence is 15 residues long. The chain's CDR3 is CASSPQQGVGTEAFF. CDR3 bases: TGTGCCAGCTCACCACAACAGGGGGTGGGCACTGAAGCTTTCTTT.

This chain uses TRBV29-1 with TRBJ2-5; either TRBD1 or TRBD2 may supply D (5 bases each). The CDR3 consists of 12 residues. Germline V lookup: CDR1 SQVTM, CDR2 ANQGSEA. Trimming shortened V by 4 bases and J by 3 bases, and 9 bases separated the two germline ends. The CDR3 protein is CSVAGQEETQYF. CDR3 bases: TGCAGCGTTGCGGGGCAAGAAGAGACCCAGTACTTC.

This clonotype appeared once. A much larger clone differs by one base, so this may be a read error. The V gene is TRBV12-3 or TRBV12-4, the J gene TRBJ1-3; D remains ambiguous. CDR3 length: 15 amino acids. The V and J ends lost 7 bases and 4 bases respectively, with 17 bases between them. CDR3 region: CASNAGRSLGNTIYF. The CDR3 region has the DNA TGTGCCAGCAACGCCGGGAGGAGTCTCGGAAACACCATATATTTT.

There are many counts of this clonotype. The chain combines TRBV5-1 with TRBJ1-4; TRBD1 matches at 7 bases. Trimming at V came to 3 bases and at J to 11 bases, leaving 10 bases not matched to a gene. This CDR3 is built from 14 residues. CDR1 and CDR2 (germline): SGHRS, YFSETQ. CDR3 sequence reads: CASSSRQGTEKLFF. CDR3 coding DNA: TGCGCCAGCAGCTCCAGACAGGGTACCGAGAAACTGTTTTTT. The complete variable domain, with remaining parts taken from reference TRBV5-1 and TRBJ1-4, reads KAGVTQTPRYLIKTRGQQVTLSCSPISGHRSVSWYQQTPGQGLQFLFEYFSETQRNKGNFPGRFSGRQFSNSRSEMNVSTLELGDSALYLCASSSRQGTEKLFFGSGTQLSVL.